These T cell receptor beta chains were read from a single sample in a study of T cells after yellow fever vaccination. TCRdb re-called the 5' RACE reads with MiXCR, one entry per CDR3 protein. The top ten hold around 20% of the sample, which has 310,000 or so distinct CDR3 sequences, roughly 4% seen once. The sample was PBMCs, taken on the day of the yellow fever booster vaccination. These TCRs come from a man between 18 and 29 years old who received the YFV17D yellow fever vaccine. The CDR3 runs from the conserved cysteine through the conserved F or W. Fields, in order: CDR3 protein, V gene, clone size, CDR3 length, J gene. Not every row has a clone size; where given, it reads once, few, many or a size class.

cdr3_aa: CASSPGPLAFF
v_call: TRBV7-9
clone_size: few
cdr3_length: 11
j_call: TRBJ1-1

cdr3_aa: CASRPAGHTGELFF
v_call: TRBV7-9
clone_size: many
cdr3_length: 14
j_call: TRBJ2-2

cdr3_aa: CASSPQPGQGSYEQYF
v_call: TRBV19
clone_size: -
cdr3_length: 16
j_call: TRBJ2-7

cdr3_aa: CASSPETGAVLELFF
v_call: TRBV19
clone_size: many
cdr3_length: 15
j_call: TRBJ2-2

cdr3_aa: CASSTGTTSGDTQYF
v_call: TRBV9
clone_size: many
cdr3_length: 15
j_call: TRBJ2-3

cdr3_aa: CASSPFGDLGGGTSYGYTF
v_call: TRBV7-9
clone_size: many
cdr3_length: 19
j_call: TRBJ1-2

cdr3_aa: CARLQTASGQETQYF
v_call: TRBV2
clone_size: many
cdr3_length: 15
j_call: TRBJ2-5

cdr3_aa: CASSWDSYEQYF
v_call: TRBV5-6
clone_size: -
cdr3_length: 12
j_call: TRBJ2-7

cdr3_aa: CATLPVGGTGNTIYF
v_call: TRBV12-3/TRBV12-4
clone_size: few
cdr3_length: 15
j_call: TRBJ1-3

cdr3_aa: CSADRRRTGELFF
v_call: TRBV29-1
clone_size: many
cdr3_length: 13
j_call: TRBJ2-2

cdr3_aa: CSASRGVRNSPLHF
v_call: TRBV20-1
clone_size: few
cdr3_length: 14
j_call: TRBJ1-6

cdr3_aa: CASSKNRDGYNEQFF
v_call: TRBV7-2
clone_size: many
cdr3_length: 15
j_call: TRBJ2-1

cdr3_aa: CASRAAGADTQYF
v_call: TRBV10-2
clone_size: few
cdr3_length: 13
j_call: TRBJ2-3

cdr3_aa: CASSLSPGSYNEQFF
v_call: TRBV12-3/TRBV12-4
clone_size: few
cdr3_length: 15
j_call: TRBJ2-1

cdr3_aa: CASSYGGGPTGGFF
v_call: TRBV6-2/TRBV6-3
clone_size: few
cdr3_length: 14
j_call: TRBJ2-1

cdr3_aa: CASSLLRDSYEQYF
v_call: TRBV27
clone_size: -
cdr3_length: 14
j_call: TRBJ2-7

cdr3_aa: CASSQRGDGYTF
v_call: TRBV11-2
clone_size: few
cdr3_length: 12
j_call: TRBJ1-2

cdr3_aa: CASSYGGRGLPDTQYF
v_call: TRBV6-5
clone_size: few
cdr3_length: 16
j_call: TRBJ2-3

cdr3_aa: CASSSAPLTEAFF
v_call: TRBV5-1
clone_size: -
cdr3_length: 13
j_call: TRBJ1-1

cdr3_aa: CASSQPAGGGNEQFF
v_call: TRBV7-6
clone_size: -
cdr3_length: 15
j_call: TRBJ2-1

cdr3_aa: CASSVVGSEETQYF
v_call: TRBV9
clone_size: many
cdr3_length: 14
j_call: TRBJ2-5

cdr3_aa: CASSSTGEYFF
v_call: TRBV12-3/TRBV12-4
clone_size: few
cdr3_length: 11
j_call: TRBJ1-1

cdr3_aa: CSASHASKRDEQFF
v_call: TRBV20-1
clone_size: many
cdr3_length: 14
j_call: TRBJ2-1

cdr3_aa: CASSQFVGGEETQYF
v_call: TRBV3-1
clone_size: -
cdr3_length: 15
j_call: TRBJ2-5